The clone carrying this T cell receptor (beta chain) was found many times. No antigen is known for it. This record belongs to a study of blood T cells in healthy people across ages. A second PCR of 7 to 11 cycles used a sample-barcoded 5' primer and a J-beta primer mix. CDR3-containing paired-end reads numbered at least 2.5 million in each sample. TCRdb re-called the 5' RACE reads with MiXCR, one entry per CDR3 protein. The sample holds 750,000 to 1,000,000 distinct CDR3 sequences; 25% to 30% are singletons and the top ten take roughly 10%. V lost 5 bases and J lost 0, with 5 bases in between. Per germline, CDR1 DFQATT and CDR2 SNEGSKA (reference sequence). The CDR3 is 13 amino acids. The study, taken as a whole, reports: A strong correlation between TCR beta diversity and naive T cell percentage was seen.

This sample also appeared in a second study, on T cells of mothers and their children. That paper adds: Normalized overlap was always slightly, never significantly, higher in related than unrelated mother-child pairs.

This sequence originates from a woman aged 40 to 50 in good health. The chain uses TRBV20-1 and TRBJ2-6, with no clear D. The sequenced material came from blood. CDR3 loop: CSALNSGANVLTF. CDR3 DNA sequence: TGCAGTGCTTTAAACTCTGGGGCCAACGTCCTGACTTTC.